This T cell receptor beta chain was retrieved from a study of blood T cells in healthy people across ages. Study at large: For every two T cells, template switching captured about one barcoded beta molecule. Study-level findings and limits: The recorded TCR beta diversity per million T cells decreased in a roughly linear manner with age. More naive CD4+ cells and higher diversity marked long-lived donors relative to aged donors.

Concerning this clonotype: The antigen remains unidentified.

CDR3 size: 15 residues. The germline CDR1 and CDR2 sequences are ENHRY and SYGVKD. V gave up 2 bases and J gave up 6 bases, with 16 bases separating them. Next came a second PCR, run for about 7 to 12 cycles, which used a sample-barcoded 5' primer along with a J-beta primer mix. Via MiXCR, TCRdb re-called the 5' RACE reads, giving one row per CDR3 protein. The table includes over 300,000 distinct CDR3 sequences, about 52% detected once. This receptor was taken from a man in his fifties or sixties in good health. Sequencing used blood. The chain employs TRBV10-3 and TRBJ1-2; no reliable D call. CDR3 in DNA: TGTGCCATCAGTGAGCTACGGGAAGAACTCCATGGCTACACCTTC. Amino acids: CAISELREELHGYTF.